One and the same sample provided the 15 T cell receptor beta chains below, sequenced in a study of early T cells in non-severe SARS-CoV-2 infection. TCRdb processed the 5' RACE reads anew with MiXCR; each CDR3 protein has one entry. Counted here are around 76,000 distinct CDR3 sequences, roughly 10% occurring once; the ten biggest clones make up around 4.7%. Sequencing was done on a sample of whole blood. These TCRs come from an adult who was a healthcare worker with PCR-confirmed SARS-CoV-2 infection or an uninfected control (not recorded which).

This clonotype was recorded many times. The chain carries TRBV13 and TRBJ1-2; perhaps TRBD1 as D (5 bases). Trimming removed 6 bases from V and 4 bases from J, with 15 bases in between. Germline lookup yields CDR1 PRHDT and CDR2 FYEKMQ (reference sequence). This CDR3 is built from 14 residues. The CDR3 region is CASRGSQGSYGYTF. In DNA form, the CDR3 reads TGTGCCAGCAGGGGATCCCAGGGCAGCTATGGCTACACCTTC.

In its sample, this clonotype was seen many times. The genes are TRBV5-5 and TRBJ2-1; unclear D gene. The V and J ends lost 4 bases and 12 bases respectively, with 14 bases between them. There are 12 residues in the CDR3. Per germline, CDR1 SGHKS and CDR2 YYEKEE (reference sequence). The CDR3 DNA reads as TGTGCCAGCAGCGCCGACTCTTTCGGGCAGTTCTTC. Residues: CASSADSFGQFF.

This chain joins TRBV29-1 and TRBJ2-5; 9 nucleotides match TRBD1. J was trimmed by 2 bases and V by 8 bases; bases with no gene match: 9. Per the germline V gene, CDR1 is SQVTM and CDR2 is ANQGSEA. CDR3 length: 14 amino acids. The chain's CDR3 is CSTKLGTGQETQYF. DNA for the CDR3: TGCAGCACTAAGTTGGGGACAGGGCAAGAGACCCAGTACTTC. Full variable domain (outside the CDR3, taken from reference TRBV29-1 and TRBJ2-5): SAVISQKPSRDICQRGTSLTIQCQVDSQVTMMFWYRQQPGQSLTLIATANQGSEATYESGFVIDKFPISRPNLTFSTLTVSNMSPEDSSIYLCSTKLGTGQETQYFGPGTRLLVL.

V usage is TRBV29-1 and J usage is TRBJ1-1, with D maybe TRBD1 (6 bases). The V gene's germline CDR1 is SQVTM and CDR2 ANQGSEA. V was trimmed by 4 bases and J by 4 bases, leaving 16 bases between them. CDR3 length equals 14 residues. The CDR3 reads CSVVAGIGGTEAFF. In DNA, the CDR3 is TGCAGCGTTGTAGCCGGGATAGGGGGCACTGAAGCTTTCTTT.

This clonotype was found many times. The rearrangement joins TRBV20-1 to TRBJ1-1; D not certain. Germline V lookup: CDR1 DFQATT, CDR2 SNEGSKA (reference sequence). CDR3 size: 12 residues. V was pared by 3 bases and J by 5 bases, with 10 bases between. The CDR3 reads CSASWKTTEAFF. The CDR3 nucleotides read TGCAGTGCTAGCTGGAAAACGACTGAAGCTTTCTTT.

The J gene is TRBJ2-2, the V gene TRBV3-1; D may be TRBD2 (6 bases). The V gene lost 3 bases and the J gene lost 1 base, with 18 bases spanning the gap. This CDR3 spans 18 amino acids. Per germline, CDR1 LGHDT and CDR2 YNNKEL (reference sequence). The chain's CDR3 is CASSHYLEWRGNTGELFF. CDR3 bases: TGTGCCAGCAGCCACTACCTTGAATGGCGGGGGAACACCGGGGAGCTGTTTTTT.

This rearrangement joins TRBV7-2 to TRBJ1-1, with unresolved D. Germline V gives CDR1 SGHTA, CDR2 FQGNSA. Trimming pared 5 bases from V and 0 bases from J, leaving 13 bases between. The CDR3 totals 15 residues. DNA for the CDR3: TGTGCCAGCAGCCCCCGCCATAGTATGAACACTGAAGCTTTCTTT. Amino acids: CASSPRHSMNTEAFF.

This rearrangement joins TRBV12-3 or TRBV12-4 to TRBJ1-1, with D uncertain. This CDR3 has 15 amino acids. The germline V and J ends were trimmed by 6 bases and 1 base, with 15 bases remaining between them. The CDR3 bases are TGTGCCAGCAGCCCTGGGTTATTGACGAACACTGAAGCTTTCTTT. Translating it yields CASSPGLLTNTEAFF.

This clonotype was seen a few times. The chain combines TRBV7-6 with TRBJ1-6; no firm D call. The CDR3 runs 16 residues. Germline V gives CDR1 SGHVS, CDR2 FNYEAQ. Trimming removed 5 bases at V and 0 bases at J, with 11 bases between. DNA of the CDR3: TGTGCCAGCAGCCCGGACCTAAGCTCCTATAATTCACCCCTCCACTTT. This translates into CASSPDLSSYNSPLHF.

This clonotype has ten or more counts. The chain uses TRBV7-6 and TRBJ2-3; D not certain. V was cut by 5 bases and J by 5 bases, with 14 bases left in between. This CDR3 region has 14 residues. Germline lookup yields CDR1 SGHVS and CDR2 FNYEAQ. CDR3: CASSQGKDGDTQYF. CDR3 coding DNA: TGTGCCAGCAGCCAAGGAAAGGACGGAGATACGCAGTATTTT. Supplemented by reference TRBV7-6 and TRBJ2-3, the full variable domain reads GAGVSQSPRYKVTKRGQDVALRCDPISGHVSLYWYRQALGQGPEFLTYFNYEAQQDKSGLPNDRFSAERPEGSISTLTIQRTEQRDSAMYRCASSQGKDGDTQYFGPGTRLTVL.

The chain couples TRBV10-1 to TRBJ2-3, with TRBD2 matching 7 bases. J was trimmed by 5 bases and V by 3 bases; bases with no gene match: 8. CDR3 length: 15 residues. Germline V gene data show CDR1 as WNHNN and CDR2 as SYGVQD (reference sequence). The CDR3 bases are TGCGCCAGCAGTGACCCGGGGGGTGTCGGAGATACGCAGTATTTT. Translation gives CASSDPGGVGDTQYF.

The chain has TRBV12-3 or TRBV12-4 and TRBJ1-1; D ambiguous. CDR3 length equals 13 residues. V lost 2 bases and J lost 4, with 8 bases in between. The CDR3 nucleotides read TGTGCCAGCAGTTTAACCGAAGGCACTGAAGCTTTCTTT. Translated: CASSLTEGTEAFF.

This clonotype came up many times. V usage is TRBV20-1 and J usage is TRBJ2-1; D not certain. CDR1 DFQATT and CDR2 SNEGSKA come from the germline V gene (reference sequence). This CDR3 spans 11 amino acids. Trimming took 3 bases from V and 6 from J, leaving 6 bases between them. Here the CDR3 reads CSARFVNEQFF. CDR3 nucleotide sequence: TGCAGTGCTAGGTTCGTCAATGAGCAGTTCTTC.

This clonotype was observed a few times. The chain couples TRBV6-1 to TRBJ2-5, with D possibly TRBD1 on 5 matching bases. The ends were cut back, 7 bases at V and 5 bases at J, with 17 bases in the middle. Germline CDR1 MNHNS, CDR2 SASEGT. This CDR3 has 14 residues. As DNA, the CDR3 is TGTGCCAGCATCAGAAGGGGTCTGGGGGAGACCCAGTACTTC. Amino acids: CASIRRGLGETQYF.

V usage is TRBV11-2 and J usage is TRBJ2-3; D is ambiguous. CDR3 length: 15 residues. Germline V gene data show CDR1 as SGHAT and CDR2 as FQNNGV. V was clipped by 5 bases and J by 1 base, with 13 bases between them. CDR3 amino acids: CASSLEPGGTDTQYF. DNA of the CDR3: TGTGCCAGCAGCCTGGAGCCCGGAGGCACAGATACGCAGTATTTT.